This TCR beta chain was documented in a study of technical replicates of blood from several donors. Losses at the gene ends were 6 bases for V and 5 bases for J; bases not matched to a gene: 13. The V gene's germline CDR1 is ENHRY and CDR2 SYGVKD. The CDR3 contains 16 residues. Clones were sequenced by immunoSEQ multiplex PCR, and TCRdb holds only the in-frame ones, with some missing. The sample shows 74,000 or so clones, 85% to 95% of them seen only once. Sequenced: T cells isolated from PBMCs. This TCR was sampled from a human donor in good health. The genes are TRBV10-3 and TRBJ2-3; 8 nucleotides align to TRBD1. CDR3 nucleotides: TGTGCCATCAGGGACCCAGACAGGGGAGTGGGAGATACGCAGTATTTT. Translating it yields CAIRDPDRGVGDTQYF.